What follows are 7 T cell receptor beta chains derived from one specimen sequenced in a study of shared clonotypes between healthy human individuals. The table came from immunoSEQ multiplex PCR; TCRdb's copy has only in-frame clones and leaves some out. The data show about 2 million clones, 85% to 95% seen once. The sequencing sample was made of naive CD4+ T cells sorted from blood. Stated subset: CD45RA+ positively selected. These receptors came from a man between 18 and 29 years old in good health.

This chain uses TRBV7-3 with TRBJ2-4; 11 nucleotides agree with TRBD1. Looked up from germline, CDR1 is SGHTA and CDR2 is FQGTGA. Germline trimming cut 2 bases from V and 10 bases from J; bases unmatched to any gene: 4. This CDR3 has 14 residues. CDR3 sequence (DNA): TGTGCCAGCAGCTTACCAGGACAGGGGGCTATTCAGTACTTC. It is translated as CASSLPGQGAIQYF.

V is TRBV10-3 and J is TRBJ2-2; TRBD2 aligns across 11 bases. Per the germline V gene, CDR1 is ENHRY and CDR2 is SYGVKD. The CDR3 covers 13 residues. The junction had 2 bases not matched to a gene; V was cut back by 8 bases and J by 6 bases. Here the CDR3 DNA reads TGTGCCATCTCTAGCGGGAGGTCCGGGGAGCTGTTTTTT. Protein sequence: CAISSGRSGELFF.

The chain's CDR3 is CASSVDAVNYGYTF. The DNA for the CDR3 is TGTGCCAGCAGCGTAGATGCAGTTAACTATGGCTACACCTTC. The chain employs TRBV9 and TRBJ1-2, with D unclear. This CDR3 is 14 amino acids long. Between the trimmed V and J ends, which lost 0 bases and 1 base, there was a span of 7 bases. The germline gives CDR1 SGDLS, CDR2 YYNGEE.

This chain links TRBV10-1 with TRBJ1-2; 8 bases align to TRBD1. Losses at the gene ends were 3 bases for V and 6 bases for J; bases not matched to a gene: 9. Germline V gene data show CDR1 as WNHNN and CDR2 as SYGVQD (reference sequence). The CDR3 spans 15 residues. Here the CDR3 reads CASSDAAGGENGYTF. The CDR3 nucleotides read TGCGCCAGCAGTGATGCTGCAGGGGGCGAGAATGGCTACACCTTC.

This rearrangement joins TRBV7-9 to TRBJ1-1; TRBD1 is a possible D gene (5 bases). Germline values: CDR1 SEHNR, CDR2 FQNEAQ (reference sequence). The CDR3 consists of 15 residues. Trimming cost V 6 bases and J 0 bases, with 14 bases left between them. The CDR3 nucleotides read TGTGCCAGCAGGCCAGACAGACCCATGAACACTGAAGCTTTCTTT. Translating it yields CASRPDRPMNTEAFF.

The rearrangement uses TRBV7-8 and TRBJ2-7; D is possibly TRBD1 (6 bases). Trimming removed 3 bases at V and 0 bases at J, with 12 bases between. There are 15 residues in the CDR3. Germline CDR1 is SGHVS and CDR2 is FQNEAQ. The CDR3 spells CASSLVDRSSYEQYF. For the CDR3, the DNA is TGTGCCAGCAGCTTGGTAGACAGGTCCTCCTACGAGCAGTACTTC.

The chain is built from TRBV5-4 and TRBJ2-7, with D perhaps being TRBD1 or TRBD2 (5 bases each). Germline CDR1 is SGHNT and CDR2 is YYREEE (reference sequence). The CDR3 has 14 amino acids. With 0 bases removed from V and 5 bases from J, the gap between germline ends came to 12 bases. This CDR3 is CASSLEFGANEQYF. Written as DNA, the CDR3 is TGTGCCAGCAGCTTGGAATTCGGGGCGAACGAGCAGTACTTC.